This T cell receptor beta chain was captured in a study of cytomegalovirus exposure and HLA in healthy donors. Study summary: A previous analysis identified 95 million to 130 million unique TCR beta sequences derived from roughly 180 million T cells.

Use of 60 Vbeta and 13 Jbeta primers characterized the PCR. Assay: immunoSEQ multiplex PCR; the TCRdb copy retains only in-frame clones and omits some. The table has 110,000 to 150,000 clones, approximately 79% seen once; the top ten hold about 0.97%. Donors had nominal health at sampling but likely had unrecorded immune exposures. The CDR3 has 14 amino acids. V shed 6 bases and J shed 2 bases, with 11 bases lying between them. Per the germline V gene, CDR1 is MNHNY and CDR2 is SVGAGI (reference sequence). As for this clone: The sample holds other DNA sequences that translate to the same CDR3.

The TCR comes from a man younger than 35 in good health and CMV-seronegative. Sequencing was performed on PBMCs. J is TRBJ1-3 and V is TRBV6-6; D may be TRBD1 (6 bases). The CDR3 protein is CASRGQGPGNTIYF. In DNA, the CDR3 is TGTGCCAGCAGGGGACAAGGCCCTGGAAACACCATATATTTT.